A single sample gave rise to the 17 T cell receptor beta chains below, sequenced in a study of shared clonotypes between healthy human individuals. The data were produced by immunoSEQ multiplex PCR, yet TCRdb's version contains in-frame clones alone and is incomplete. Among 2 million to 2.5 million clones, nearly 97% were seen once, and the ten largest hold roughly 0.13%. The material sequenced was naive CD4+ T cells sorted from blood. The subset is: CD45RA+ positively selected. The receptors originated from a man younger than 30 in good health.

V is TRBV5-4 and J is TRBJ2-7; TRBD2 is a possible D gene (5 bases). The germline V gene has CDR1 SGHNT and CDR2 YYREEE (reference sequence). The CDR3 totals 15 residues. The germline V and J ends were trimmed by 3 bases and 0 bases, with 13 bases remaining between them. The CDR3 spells CASSYAGDASYEQYF. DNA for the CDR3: TGTGCCAGCAGCTATGCGGGCGATGCCTCCTACGAGCAGTACTTC.

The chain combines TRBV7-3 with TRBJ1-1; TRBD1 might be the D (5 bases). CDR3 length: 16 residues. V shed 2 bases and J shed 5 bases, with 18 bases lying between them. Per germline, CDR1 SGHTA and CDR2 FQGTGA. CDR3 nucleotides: TGTGCCAGCAGCTTATCGCCGCTGGTGGGGGATACTGAAGCTTTCTTT. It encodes CASSLSPLVGDTEAFF.

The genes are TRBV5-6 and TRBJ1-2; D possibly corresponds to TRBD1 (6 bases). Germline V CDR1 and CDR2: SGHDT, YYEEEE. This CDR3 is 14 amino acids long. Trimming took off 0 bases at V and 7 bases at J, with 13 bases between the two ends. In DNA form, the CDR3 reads TGTGCCAGCAGCTTGGACAGGGCATCATCTGGCTACACCTTC. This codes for CASSLDRASSGYTF. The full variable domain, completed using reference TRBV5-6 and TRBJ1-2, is DAGVTQSPTHLIKTRGQQVTLRCSPKSGHDTVSWYQQALGQGPQFIFQYYEEEERQRGNFPDRFSGHQFPNYSSELNVNALLLGDSALYLCASSLDRASSGYTFGSGTRLTVV.

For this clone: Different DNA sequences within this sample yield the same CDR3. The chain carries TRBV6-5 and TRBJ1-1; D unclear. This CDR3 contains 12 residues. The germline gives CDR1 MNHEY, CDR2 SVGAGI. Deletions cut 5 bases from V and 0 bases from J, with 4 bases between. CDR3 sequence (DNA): TGTGCCAGCAGTCGTCTGAACACTGAAGCTTTCTTT. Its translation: CASSRLNTEAFF.

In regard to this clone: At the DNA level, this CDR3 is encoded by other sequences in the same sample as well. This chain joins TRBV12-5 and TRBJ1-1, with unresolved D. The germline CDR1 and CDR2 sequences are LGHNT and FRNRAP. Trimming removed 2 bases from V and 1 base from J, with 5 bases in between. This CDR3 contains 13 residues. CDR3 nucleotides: TGTGCTAGTGGTTTGTCCCCGAACACTGAAGCTTTCTTT. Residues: CASGLSPNTEAFF.

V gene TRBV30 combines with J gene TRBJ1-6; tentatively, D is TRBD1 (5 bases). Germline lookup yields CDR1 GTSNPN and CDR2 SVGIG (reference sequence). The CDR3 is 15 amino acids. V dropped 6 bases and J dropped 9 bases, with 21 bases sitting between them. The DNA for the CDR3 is TGTGCCTGTTCTCGCACGGGACTTAGTGGTTCACCCCTCCACTTT. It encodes CACSRTGLSGSPLHF. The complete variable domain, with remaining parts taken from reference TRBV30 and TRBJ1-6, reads SQTIHQWPATLVQPVGSPLSLECTVEGTSNPNLYWYRQAAGRGLQLLFYSVGIGQISSEVPQNLSASRPQDRQFILSSKKLLLSDSGFYLCACSRTGLSGSPLHFGNGTRLTVT.

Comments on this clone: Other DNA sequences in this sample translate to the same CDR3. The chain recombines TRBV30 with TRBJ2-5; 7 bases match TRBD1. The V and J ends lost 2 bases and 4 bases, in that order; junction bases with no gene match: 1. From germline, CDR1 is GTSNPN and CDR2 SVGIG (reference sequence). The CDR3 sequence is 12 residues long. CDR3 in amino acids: CAWSPGGETQYF. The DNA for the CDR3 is TGTGCCTGGAGTCCAGGGGGAGAGACCCAGTACTTC.

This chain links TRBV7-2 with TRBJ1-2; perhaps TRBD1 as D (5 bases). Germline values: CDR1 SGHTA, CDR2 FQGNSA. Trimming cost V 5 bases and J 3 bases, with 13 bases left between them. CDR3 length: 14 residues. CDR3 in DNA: TGTGCCAGCAGCCCGGGGGGAATTTACTATGGCTACACCTTC. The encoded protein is CASSPGGIYYGYTF.

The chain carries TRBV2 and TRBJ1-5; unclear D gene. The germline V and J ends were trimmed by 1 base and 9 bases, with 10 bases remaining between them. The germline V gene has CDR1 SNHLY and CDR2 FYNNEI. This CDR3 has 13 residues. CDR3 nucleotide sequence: TGTGCCAGCAGTGAAGACGGATCAGGGCCCCAGCATTTT. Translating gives CASSEDGSGPQHF.

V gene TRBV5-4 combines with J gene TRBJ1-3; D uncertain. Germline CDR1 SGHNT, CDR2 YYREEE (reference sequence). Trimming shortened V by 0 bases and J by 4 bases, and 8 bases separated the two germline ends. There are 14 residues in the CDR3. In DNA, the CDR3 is TGTGCCAGCAGCTTGGGGGGTAACGGAAACACCATATATTTT. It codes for CASSLGGNGNTIYF.

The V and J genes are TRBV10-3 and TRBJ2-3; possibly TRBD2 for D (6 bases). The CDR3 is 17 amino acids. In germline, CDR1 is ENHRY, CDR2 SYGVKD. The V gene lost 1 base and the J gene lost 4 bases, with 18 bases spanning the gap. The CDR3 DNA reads TGTGCCATCAGTGAGTTAGACGGGAGTAATCGTGCAGATACGCAGTATTTT. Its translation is CAISELDGSNRADTQYF.

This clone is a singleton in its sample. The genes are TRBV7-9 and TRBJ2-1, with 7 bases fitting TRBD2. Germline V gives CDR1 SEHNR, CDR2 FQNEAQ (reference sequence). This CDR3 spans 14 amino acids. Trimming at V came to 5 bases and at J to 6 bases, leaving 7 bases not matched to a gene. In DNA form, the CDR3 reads TGTGCCAGCAGCGCTAGCGGAGGGGTCAATGAGCAGTTCTTC. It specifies CASSASGGVNEQFF.

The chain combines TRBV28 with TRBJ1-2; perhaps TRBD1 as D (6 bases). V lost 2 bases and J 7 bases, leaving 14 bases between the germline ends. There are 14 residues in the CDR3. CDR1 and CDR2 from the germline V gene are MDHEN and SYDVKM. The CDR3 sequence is CASSLIGGVVGYTF. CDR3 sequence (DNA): TGTGCCAGCAGTTTAATAGGGGGAGTGGTTGGCTACACCTTC.

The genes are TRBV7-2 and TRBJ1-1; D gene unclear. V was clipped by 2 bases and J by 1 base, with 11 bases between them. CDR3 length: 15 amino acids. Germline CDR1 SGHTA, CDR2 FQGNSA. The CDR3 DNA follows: TGTGCCAGCAGCTTAAACCCAGGCGGGAACACTGAAGCTTTCTTT. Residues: CASSLNPGGNTEAFF.

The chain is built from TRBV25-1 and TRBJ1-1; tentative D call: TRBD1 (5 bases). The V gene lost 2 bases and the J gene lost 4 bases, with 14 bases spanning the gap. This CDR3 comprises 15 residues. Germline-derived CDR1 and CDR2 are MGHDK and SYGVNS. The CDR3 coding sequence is TGTGCCAGCAGTGAAGGAGGAAGGGGTGGCACTGAAGCTTTCTTT. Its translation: CASSEGGRGGTEAFF.

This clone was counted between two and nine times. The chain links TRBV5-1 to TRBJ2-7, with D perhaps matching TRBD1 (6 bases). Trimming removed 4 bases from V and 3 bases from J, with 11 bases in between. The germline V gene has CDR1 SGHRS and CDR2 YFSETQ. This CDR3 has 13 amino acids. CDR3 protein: CASSPGHLYEQYF. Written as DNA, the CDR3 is TGCGCCAGCAGCCCGGGACATCTCTACGAGCAGTACTTC.

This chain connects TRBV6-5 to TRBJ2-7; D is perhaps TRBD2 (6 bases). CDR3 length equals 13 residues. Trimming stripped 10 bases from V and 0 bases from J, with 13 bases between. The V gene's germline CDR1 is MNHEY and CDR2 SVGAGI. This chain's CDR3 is CATWRGNSYEQYF. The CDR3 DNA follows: TGTGCCACCTGGCGCGGGAACTCCTACGAGCAGTACTTC.